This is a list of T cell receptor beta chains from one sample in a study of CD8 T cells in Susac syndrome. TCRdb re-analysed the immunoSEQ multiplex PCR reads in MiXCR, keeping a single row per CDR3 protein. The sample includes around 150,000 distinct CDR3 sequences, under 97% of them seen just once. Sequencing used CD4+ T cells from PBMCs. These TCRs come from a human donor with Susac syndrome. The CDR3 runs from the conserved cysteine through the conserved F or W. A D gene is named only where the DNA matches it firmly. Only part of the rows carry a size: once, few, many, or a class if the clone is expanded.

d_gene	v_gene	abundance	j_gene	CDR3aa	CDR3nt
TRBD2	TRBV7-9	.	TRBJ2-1	CASSHSGMSYNEQFF	TGTGCCAGCAGCCATAGCGGGATGTCCTACAATGAGCAGTTCTTC
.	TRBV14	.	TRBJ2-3	CASSRRVPSPDTQYF	TGTGCCAGCAGCAGAAGAGTACCATCCCCAGATACGCAGTATTTT
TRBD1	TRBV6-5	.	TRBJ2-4	CASSLGQGLAKNIQYF	TGTGCCAGCAGTTTGGGACAGGGGTTAGCCAAAAACATTCAGTACTTC
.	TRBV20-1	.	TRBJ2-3	CSASMADTQYF	TGCAGTGCTAGTATGGCAGATACGCAGTATTTT
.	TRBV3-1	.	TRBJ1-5	CASSQVRGQPQHF	TGTGCCAGCAGCCAAGTACGGGGTCAGCCCCAGCATTTT
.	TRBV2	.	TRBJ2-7	CASSERLLMGEQYF	TGTGCCAGCAGTGAACGGTTGTTAATGGGCGAGCAGTACTTC
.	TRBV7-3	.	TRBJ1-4	CASSSTGTFGEKLFF	TGTGCCAGCAGCTCTACCGGGACATTTGGTGAAAAACTGTTTTTT
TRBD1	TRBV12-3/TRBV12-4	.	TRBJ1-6	CASSGNRGFVGNSPLHF	TGTGCCAGCAGTGGGAACAGGGGATTCGTCGGTAATTCACCCCTCCACTTT
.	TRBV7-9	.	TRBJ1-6	CASSFGQTGTPLHF	TGTGCCAGCAGCTTCGGCCAAACAGGGACGCCCCTCCACTTT
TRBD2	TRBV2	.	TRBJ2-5	CASRGLAGQETQYF	TGTGCCAGCCGGGGACTAGCGGGCCAAGAGACCCAGTACTTC
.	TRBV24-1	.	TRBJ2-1	CATSDFQGNNEQFF	TGTGCCACCAGTGACTTCCAGGGGAACAATGAGCAGTTCTTC
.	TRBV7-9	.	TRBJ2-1	CATTGSTDSQGIIEQFF	TGTGCCACCACTGGGAGCACGGACAGCCAGGGGATCATTGAGCAGTTCTTC
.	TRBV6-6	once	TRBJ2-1	CASSYQQSSYNEQFF	TGTGCCAGCAGTTACCAACAAAGCTCCTACAATGAGCAGTTCTTC
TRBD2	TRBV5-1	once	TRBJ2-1	CASTVAGGSYNEQFF	TGCGCCAGCACTGTAGCGGGGGGCTCCTACAATGAGCAGTTCTTC
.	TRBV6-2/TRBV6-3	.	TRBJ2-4	CASSTGTTPDIQYF	TGTGCCAGCAGTACCGGGACAACTCCAGACATTCAGTACTTC
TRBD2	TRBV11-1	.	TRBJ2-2	CASSPTSGKYTGELFF	TGTGCCAGCAGCCCCACTAGCGGGAAGTACACCGGGGAGCTGTTTTTT
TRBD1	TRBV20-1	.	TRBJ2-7	CSARWTPWGQYEQYF	TGCAGTGCTAGATGGACCCCGTGGGGACAGTACGAGCAGTACTTC
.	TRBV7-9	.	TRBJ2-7	CASSLAEGSASYEQYF	TGTGCCAGCAGCTTAGCGGAGGGGAGTGCTTCCTACGAGCAGTACTTC
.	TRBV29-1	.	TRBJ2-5	CSVLLLHETQYF	TGCAGCGTTCTCCTCCTCCACGAGACCCAGTACTTC
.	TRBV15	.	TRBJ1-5	CATSRGQPSNQPQHF	TGTGCCACCAGCAGAGGACAGCCAAGCAATCAGCCCCAGCATTTT
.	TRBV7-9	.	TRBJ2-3	CASSMGTTDTQYF	TGTGCCAGCAGCATGGGGACAACAGATACGCAGTATTTT
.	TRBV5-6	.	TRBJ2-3	CASSLVGTMQYF	TGTGCCAGCAGCTTGGTAGGGACCATGCAGTATTTT
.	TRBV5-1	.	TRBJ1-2	CASSWTPTDIGYGYTF	TGCGCCAGCAGCTGGACGCCGACTGATATCGGCTATGGCTACACCTTC
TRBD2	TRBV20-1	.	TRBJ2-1	CSALREGGDEQFF	TGCAGTGCCCTGCGGGAGGGGGGCGATGAGCAGTTCTTC
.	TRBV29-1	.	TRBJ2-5	CSATGHTYQETQYF	TGCAGCGCGACGGGACATACGTACCAAGAGACCCAGTACTTC
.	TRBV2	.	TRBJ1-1	CASSSTQGFGTEAFF	TGTGCCAGCAGTTCTACTCAGGGATTTGGCACTGAAGCTTTCTTT
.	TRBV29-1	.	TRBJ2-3	CSVEVGAEDTQYF	TGCAGCGTTGAAGTCGGGGCGGAAGATACGCAGTATTTT
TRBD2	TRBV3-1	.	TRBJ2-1	CASSQVHGGSNEQFF	TGTGCCAGCAGCCAAGTGCACGGGGGGAGCAATGAGCAGTTCTTC
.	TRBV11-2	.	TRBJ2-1	CASSPGLAGTYNEQFF	TGTGCCAGCAGCCCAGGGCTAGCCGGGACCTACAATGAGCAGTTCTTC
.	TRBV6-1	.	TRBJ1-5	CASSELDGGQPQHF	TGTGCCAGCAGTGAACTTGACGGGGGACAGCCCCAGCATTTT
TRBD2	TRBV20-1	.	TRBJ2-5	CSARGSGSHQETQYF	TGCAGTGCTAGAGGCAGCGGGAGTCATCAAGAGACCCAGTACTTC
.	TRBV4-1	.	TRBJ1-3	CASSQESSGVRNTIYF	TGCGCCAGCAGCCAAGAATCGTCGGGGGTGCGAAACACCATATATTTT
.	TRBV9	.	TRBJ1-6	CASNRDDSPLHF	TGTGCCAGCAACAGGGATGATTCACCCCTCCACTTT
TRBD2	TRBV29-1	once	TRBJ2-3	CSVVPSGGSTDTQYF	TGCAGCGTTGTGCCTAGCGGGGGTAGCACAGATACGCAGTATTTT
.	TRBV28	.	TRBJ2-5	CASSLKGSQYF	TGTGCCAGCAGTTTGAAGGGGAGCCAGTACTTC
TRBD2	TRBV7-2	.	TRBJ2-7	CASSAGGSRTGEQYF	TGTGCCAGCAGCGCCGGCGGGAGTAGGACCGGTGAGCAGTACTTC
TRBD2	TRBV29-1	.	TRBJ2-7	CSARIAGISSYEQYF	TGCAGCGCCCGAATAGCGGGAATAAGCTCCTACGAGCAGTACTTC
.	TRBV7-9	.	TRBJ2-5	CASGKDLQETQYF	TGTGCCAGCGGAAAAGACCTCCAAGAGACCCAGTACTTC
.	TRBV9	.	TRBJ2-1	CASSVVSEGSHEQFF	TGTGCCAGCAGCGTAGTATCGGAGGGGTCCCATGAGCAGTTCTTC
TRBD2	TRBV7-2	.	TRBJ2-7	CASSLQTSGAPYEQYF	TGTGCCAGCAGCTTACAGACTAGCGGGGCTCCCTACGAGCAGTACTTC
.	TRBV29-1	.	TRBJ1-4	CSVSWTPMEKLFF	TGCAGCGTTTCTTGGACGCCCATGGAAAAACTGTTTTTT
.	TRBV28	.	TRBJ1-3	CASTRRANGNTIYF	TGTGCCAGCACCAGGCGGGCGAATGGAAACACCATATATTTT
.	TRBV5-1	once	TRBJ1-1	CASSLEVRGREAFF	TGCGCCAGCAGCTTGGAGGTCAGGGGCCGGGAAGCTTTCTTT
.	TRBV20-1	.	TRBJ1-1	CSASRGLITEAFF	TGCAGTGCTTCCCGGGGCCTAATCACTGAAGCTTTCTTT
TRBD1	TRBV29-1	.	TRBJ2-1	CSGKGQGKQFF	TGCAGCGGGAAAGGACAGGGCAAGCAGTTCTTC
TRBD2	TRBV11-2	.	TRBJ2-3	CASSAISGGETDTQYF	TGTGCCAGCAGCGCCATCAGCGGGGGTGAAACAGATACGCAGTATTTT
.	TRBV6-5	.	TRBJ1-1	CASSYQALLNTEAFF	TGTGCCAGCAGTTACCAGGCTTTATTGAACACTGAAGCTTTCTTT
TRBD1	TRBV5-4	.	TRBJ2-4	CASSLATGVRNIQYF	TGTGCCAGCAGCTTGGCTACAGGGGTGAGAAACATTCAGTACTTC
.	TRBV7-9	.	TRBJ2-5	CASSWAGPETQYF	TGTGCCAGCAGCTGGGCAGGGCCAGAGACCCAGTACTTC
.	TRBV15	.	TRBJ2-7	CATSRGSGNSYEQYF	TGTGCCACCAGCAGAGGATCAGGGAACTCCTACGAGCAGTACTTC